These T cell receptor beta chains were read from a single sample in a study of blood T cell repertoires in COVID-19. Assay used: immunoSEQ multiplex PCR; TCRdb lists only in-frame clones, some missing. The sample has some 300,000 clones, about 91% seen once. Sequencing was done on a sample of peripheral blood. Every receptor here comes from a young woman who had recovered from COVID-19. Both conserved end residues are part of each CDR3. D genes are given only for firm matches. Not every row has a clone size; where given, it reads once, few, many or a size class.

CDR3 length | clone size | D gene | J gene | V gene | CDR3 protein | CDR3 DNA
13 | - | TRBD1 | TRBJ1-6 | TRBV6-2/TRBV6-3 | CASSTDRFSPLHF | TGTGCCAGCAGTACGGACAGGTTTTCACCCCTCCACTTT
11 | - | TRBD1 | TRBJ2-5 | TRBV7-9 | CASRQGKAPDF | TGTGCCAGCCGACAGGGAAAGGCCCCTGACTTC
13 | - | - | TRBJ1-3 | TRBV2 | CASRRVSGNTIYF | TGTGCCAGCCGCAGGGTCTCTGGAAACACCATATATTTT
14 | - | - | TRBJ2-5 | TRBV5-1 | CASSKPGLQETQYF | TGCGCCAGCAGCAAACCAGGGCTCCAAGAGACCCAGTACTTC
14 | - | - | TRBJ1-2 | TRBV6-5 | CASSLQVSVEGYTF | TGTGCCAGCAGCTTACAGGTATCAGTCGAAGGCTACACCTTC
14 | - | - | TRBJ2-5 | TRBV11-3 | CASSLDRTQETQYF | TGTGCCAGCAGCCTAGACAGGACACAAGAGACCCAGTACTTC
13 | - | TRBD1 | TRBJ2-7 | TRBV27 | CASHKQGWDEQYF | TGTGCCAGCCACAAACAGGGGTGGGACGAGCAGTACTTC
16 | - | - | TRBJ1-1 | TRBV7-9 | CASSLATAGSQAEAFF | TGTGCCAGCAGCTTAGCGACGGCGGGGTCTCAGGCTGAAGCTTTCTTT
13 | - | - | TRBJ2-3 | TRBV28 | CASSSTSTDTQYF | TGTGCCAGCAGTTCAACTAGCACAGATACGCAGTATTTT
15 | once | TRBD2 | TRBJ2-3 | TRBV5-5 | CASSLTSGGTDTQYF | TGTGCCAGCAGCTTGACTAGCGGGGGCACAGATACGCAGTATTTT
13 | once | - | TRBJ1-2 | TRBV12-3/TRBV12-4 | CASRHVQGRGYTF | TGTGCCAGCAGACACGTACAGGGAAGGGGCTACACCTTC
17 | many | - | TRBJ1-2 | TRBV7-2 | CASRMVGGRRPNYGYTF | TGTGCCAGCCGCATGGTTGGGGGCAGGAGACCTAACTATGGCTACACCTTC
14 | - | TRBD1 | TRBJ1-5 | TRBV28 | CASSLPQGGQPQHF | TGTGCCAGCAGTTTACCACAGGGGGGTCAGCCCCAGCATTTT
14 | - | TRBD1 | TRBJ2-7 | TRBV6-5 | CASTRDRDRYEQYF | TGTGCCAGCACCAGAGACAGGGACCGCTACGAGCAGTACTTC
13 | - | - | TRBJ1-5 | TRBV7-9 | CASSLGTQGPQHF | TGTGCCAGCAGCTTAGGGACGCAGGGGCCCCAGCATTTT
13 | - | - | TRBJ2-7 | TRBV27 | CASSFQGSYEQYF | TGTGCCAGCAGTTTCCAGGGATCCTACGAGCAGTACTTC
16 | - | - | TRBJ1-4 | TRBV30 | CACGSGGSPGSEKLFF | TGTGCCTGCGGCTCGGGGGGCAGCCCCGGTTCTGAAAAACTGTTTTTT
15 | - | TRBD1 | TRBJ2-7 | TRBV28 | CASSQPGQGKDEQYF | TGTGCCAGCAGTCAACCGGGACAGGGTAAAGACGAGCAGTACTTC
13 | - | - | TRBJ2-3 | TRBV28 | CASRGGGTDTQYF | TGTGCCAGCAGAGGGGGTGGCACAGATACGCAGTATTTT
12 | - | - | TRBJ1-2 | TRBV28 | CASSLSGHVYTF | TGTGCCAGCAGTTTATCCGGACACGTCTACACCTTC
13 | - | - | TRBJ2-5 | TRBV4-2 | CASSQDRGETQYF | TGTGCCAGCAGCCAAGATCGAGGGGAGACCCAGTACTTC
13 | - | - | TRBJ2-5 | TRBV7-9 | CASSLRGPETQYF | TGTGCCAGCAGCTTAAGGGGCCCGGAGACCCAGTACTTC
15 | once | - | TRBJ1-2 | TRBV7-9 | CASSPSRAQHYGYTF | TGTGCCAGCAGCCCTAGCCGGGCCCAACACTATGGCTACACCTTC
15 | - | TRBD1 | TRBJ2-2 | TRBV5-1 | CASSLTGGDTGELFF | TGCGCCAGCAGTTTGACAGGGGGTGACACCGGGGAGCTGTTTTTT
17 | - | TRBD2 | TRBJ2-5 | TRBV29-1 | CSVGGIAGASRGETQYF | TGCAGCGTTGGAGGGATAGCGGGGGCCTCAAGGGGAGAGACCCAGTACTTC
15 | - | - | TRBJ2-3 | TRBV9 | CASSVAETSTDTQYF | TGTGCCAGCAGCGTAGCAGAGACAAGCACAGATACGCAGTATTTT
16 | - | - | TRBJ2-4 | TRBV7-9 | CASSLSASGAKNIQYF | TGTGCCAGCAGCTTATCCGCTTCCGGAGCCAAAAACATTCAGTACTTC
14 | - | - | TRBJ1-4 | TRBV27 | CASSLWQGGGKLFF | TGTGCCAGCAGTTTATGGCAGGGAGGAGGAAAACTGTTTTTT
17 | once | TRBD2 | TRBJ2-7 | TRBV6-1 | CASSERSGGAIAYEQYF | TGTGCCAGCAGTGAAAGGAGCGGGGGGGCCATCGCCTACGAGCAGTACTTC
15 | few | TRBD1 | TRBJ2-2 | TRBV18 | CASSPRQGEAGELFF | TGTGCCAGCTCACCAAGACAGGGGGAGGCCGGGGAGCTGTTTTTT
11 | once | - | TRBJ1-1 | TRBV4-1 | CASSHGAEAFF | TGCGCCAGCAGCCACGGAGCTGAAGCTTTCTTT
13 | - | - | TRBJ2-7 | TRBV29-1 | CSATSGMTYEQYF | TGCAGCGCTACGTCCGGGATGACCTACGAGCAGTACTTC
14 | - | - | TRBJ2-7 | TRBV19 | CASSRHSSPYEQYF | TGTGCCAGTTCACGGCACAGCTCGCCCTACGAGCAGTACTTC
14 | - | - | TRBJ2-7 | TRBV25-1 | CASSESGRTYEQYF | TGTGCCAGCAGTGAATCAGGCCGAACCTACGAGCAGTACTTC
13 | - | TRBD2 | TRBJ2-1 | TRBV29-1 | CSVKRGTRLEQFF | TGCAGCGTTAAAAGGGGGACTAGACTCGAGCAGTTCTTC
13 | - | TRBD1 | TRBJ2-6 | TRBV7-2 | CASSFRNTGGLTF | TGTGCCAGCAGCTTCCGAAACACAGGGGGGTTGACTTTC
15 | - | - | TRBJ1-5 | TRBV7-9 | CASSSTVDSNQPQHF | TGTGCCAGCAGCTCGACAGTGGATAGCAATCAGCCCCAGCATTTT
15 | - | - | TRBJ2-6 | TRBV5-4 | CASSLAVPGANVLTF | TGTGCCAGCAGCTTGGCCGTTCCTGGGGCCAACGTCCTGACTTTC
16 | - | - | TRBJ1-4 | TRBV28 | CASSLSDSATNEKLFF | TGTGCCAGCAGTTTATCGGACAGCGCAACTAATGAAAAACTGTTTTTT
15 | once | - | TRBJ1-6 | TRBV10-3 | CATQGDNSYNSPLHF | TGTGCCACCCAAGGGGACAACTCCTATAATTCACCCCTCCACTTT
15 | - | - | TRBJ1-2 | TRBV5-4 | CASSLGGAALYGYTF | TGTGCCAGCAGCTTGGGTGGGGCTGCCCTATATGGCTACACCTTC
15 | few | - | TRBJ2-7 | TRBV6-5 | CASSYSKQGRHEQYF | TGTGCCAGCAGTTACTCGAAACAGGGTCGCCACGAGCAGTACTTC
14 | - | TRBD1 | TRBJ1-4 | TRBV5-1 | CASSLQEGAGKLFF | TGCGCCAGCAGCTTGCAGGAGGGGGCTGGAAAACTGTTTTTT
13 | once | - | TRBJ2-7 | TRBV28 | CASSLPGGYEQYF | TGTGCCAGCAGTTTGCCAGGGGGGTACGAGCAGTACTTC
11 | - | - | TRBJ1-1 | TRBV29-1 | CSVGGAQLAFF | TGCAGCGTTGGGGGAGCTCAACTCGCTTTCTTT
12 | - | - | TRBJ2-7 | TRBV29-1 | CSVGDNTYEQYF | TGCAGCGTCGGGGACAACACCTACGAGCAGTACTTC
15 | - | TRBD1 | TRBJ1-3 | TRBV2 | CASSMKQGFGNTIYF | TGTGCCAGCAGTATGAAACAGGGGTTTGGAAACACCATATATTTT
17 | - | - | TRBJ2-4 | TRBV25-1 | CASSEIDGRLAKNIQYF | TGTGCCAGCAGTGAGATTGACGGCCGACTAGCCAAAAACATTCAGTACTTC